This T cell receptor (beta chain) originates from a study of blood T cell repertoires in COVID-19. Trimming took 6 bases from V and 2 from J; bases not matched to a gene: 17. This CDR3 region has 17 residues. Germline-derived CDR1 and CDR2 are GTSNPN and SVGIG (reference sequence). Some clones are missing from TCRdb's copy, which holds only in-frame ones; the method was immunoSEQ multiplex PCR. The sample holds some 130,000 clones; around four fifths are singletons and the top ten take roughly 9.7%. This receptor was identified in a man in his 60s who had recovered from COVID-19. Material: peripheral blood. This sequence joins TRBV30 and TRBJ2-7, with TRBD1 matching over 9 bases. The CDR3 reads CACFPGQGGTRTYEQYF. In DNA form, the CDR3 reads TGTGCCTGTTTTCCGGGACAGGGTGGGACTCGAACCTACGAGCAGTACTTC.